This T cell receptor beta chain is from a study of blood T cell repertoires in COVID-19. Background on the study: Sources were T cells, B-cell-depleted T cells, or PBMCs; the material itself was cDNA or gDNA.

Germline V CDR1 and CDR2: MNHEY, SVGAGI. V dropped 0 bases and J dropped 6; count of bases not matched to a gene: 7. The CDR3 totals 16 residues. The data were produced by immunoSEQ multiplex PCR, yet TCRdb's version contains in-frame clones alone and is incomplete. The table lists around 150,000 clones, 65% to 85% of them singletons. Material for sequencing was peripheral blood. This chain connects TRBV6-5 to TRBJ2-2, with 7 bases lining up with TRBD1. The receptor was derived from a man aged 50 to 60 with active or convalescent COVID-19. The CDR3 loop reads CASSYSRQGGAGELFF. As DNA, the CDR3 is TGTGCCAGCAGTTACTCGAGACAGGGCGGCGCCGGGGAGCTGTTTTTT.